This T cell receptor beta chain was sequenced during a study of glioma-infiltrating T cells after dendritic cell vaccination. CDR1 and CDR2 from the germline V gene are MNHEY and SVGAGI. This CDR3 is built from 14 residues. J lost 3 bases, V lost 5 bases, and 5 bases had no gene match. The protocol was immunoSEQ multiplex PCR, while the TCRdb copy is restricted to in-frame clones and leaves out a portion. The sample shows some 78,000 clones, roughly 85% of them seen only once. Regarding time point: after dendritic cell vaccination, including at tumor progression/relapse. This clonotype was sampled from a human donor with glioblastoma. Sequencing was performed on blood, taken after dendritic cell vaccination. The chain combines TRBV6-5 with TRBJ2-5, with 8 bases lining up with TRBD2. CDR3 amino acids: CASSRGTSKETQYF. CDR3 in DNA: TGTGCCAGCAGTCGCGGGACTAGTAAAGAGACCCAGTACTTC.